This T cell receptor beta chain is from a study of early T cells in non-severe SARS-CoV-2 infection. Study-wide context: The input, bulk RNA from unsorted whole blood, was sequenced, and chains were unpaired.

To note about this clonotype: The target antigen is unknown.

Broader study findings: VDJdb matching skewed toward anti-spike CD8 responses, missing private and CD4 specificities.

Per the germline V gene, CDR1 is MNHEY and CDR2 is SVGAGI. V dropped 2 bases and J dropped 9; count of bases not matched to a gene: 5. The CDR3 loop spans 13 amino acids. TCRdb itself ran the 5' RACE reads through MiXCR, one entry per CDR3 protein. This sample has around 70,000 distinct CDR3 sequences, with less than 15% found just once. The sample was whole blood. The source is an adult who was a healthcare worker with PCR-confirmed SARS-CoV-2 infection or an uninfected control (not recorded which). This chain uses TRBV6-5 with TRBJ2-5, with 8 bases aligning to TRBD1. DNA for the CDR3: TGTGCCAGCAGTTACGGGACAGGAGTGGCCCAGTACTTC. This translates into CASSYGTGVAQYF.